Detailed here is one TCR beta chain. Its antigen is undetermined. The data were taken from a study of Ad26.COV2.S vaccination and SARS-CoV-2 variants. Study as a whole: Enrolled in COV1001, the donor was in the Ad26.COV2.S trial arm, which received the vaccine. Into the muscle, Ad26.COV2.S was dosed once or twice, 56 days apart. The study, taken as a whole, reports: Recipients of either vaccine or placebo displayed similar breadth of non-spike TCRs.

The CDR3 is 15 amino acids. V lost 4 bases, J lost 6 bases, and 16 bases lay in between. Per the germline V gene, CDR1 is MNHEY and CDR2 is SVGEGT. Method: immunoSEQ multiplex PCR; TCRdb's copy keeps in-frame clones and lacks some. The data hold 290,000 or so clones, with over 75% observed a single time. Stated treatment: over 15 received Ad26.COV2.S at low or high dose, single or two shots; several received placebo; per-sample allocation not given. Day 63 after the first vaccine or placebo injection was the time point for sampling. This receptor was obtained from a person aged 18-65 years who received the Ad26.COV2.S COVID-19 vaccine or a placebo. The specimen comprised peripheral blood, sampled in a trial of Ad26.COV2.S vaccine versus placebo. The chain joins TRBV6-2 or TRBV6-3 to TRBJ2-1, with TRBD2 as a possible D gene (6 bases). This chain's CDR3 is CASSSGVLWVNEQFF. Written as DNA, the CDR3 is TGTGCCAGCAGTTCGGGGGTTCTTTGGGTCAATGAGCAGTTCTTC.